The next 30 T cell receptor beta chains were all read from a single sample in a study of tumor-infiltrating lymphocytes in localized non-small cell lung cancer. Libraries were prepared by immunoSEQ multiplex PCR; TCRdb keeps only in-frame clonotypes and omits some of them. The sample has fewer than 8,500 clones, 55% to 85% seen once. Sample: lung tumor tissue. The source is a human donor with non-small cell lung cancer.

The V call is TRBV28, the J call TRBJ1-2, with 11 bases identical to TRBD1. CDR1 and CDR2 from the germline V gene are MDHEN and SYDVKM. The J segment lost 2 bases and the V segment lost 8 bases, leaving 1 base of the junction unmatched. CDR3 size: 13 residues. The CDR3, as DNA: TGTGCCAGCTGGGACAGGGGGAACTATGGCTACACCTTC. Translated, it gives CASWDRGNYGYTF.

This chain links TRBV27 with TRBJ2-5, with 8 bases identical to TRBD1. The germline CDR1 and CDR2 sequences are MNHEY and SMNVEV (reference sequence). The CDR3 loop spans 14 amino acids. J was trimmed by 5 bases and V by 9 bases; bases with no gene match: 11. The CDR3 reads CASQEGRGPETQYF. CDR3 nucleotide sequence: TGTGCCAGTCAAGAAGGCAGGGGGCCTGAGACCCAGTACTTC.

A few counts support this clone. The CDR3 protein is CASSFPGTTNEKLFF. Here the CDR3 DNA reads TGTGCCAGCAGCTTCCCAGGGACAACTAATGAAAAACTGTTTTTT. The V and J genes are TRBV7-9 and TRBJ1-4, with D possibly matching TRBD1 (5 bases). This CDR3 has 15 amino acids. Deletions cut 3 bases from V and 0 bases from J, with 8 bases between. CDR1 is SEHNR and CDR2 is FQNEAQ in the germline V gene (reference sequence). Based on the CDR3 plus reference TRBV7-9 and TRBJ1-4, the full variable domain is DTGVSQNPRHKITKRGQNVTFRCDPISEHNRLYWYRQTLGQGPEFLTYFQNEAQLEKSRLLSDRFSAERPKGSFSTLEIQRTEQGDSAMYLCASSFPGTTNEKLFFGSGTQLSVL.

Of note for this clone: The sample holds other DNA sequences that translate to the same CDR3. The chain uses TRBV7-3 and TRBJ1-1; weak D call: TRBD1 (5 bases). CDR1 and CDR2 from the germline V gene are SGHTA and FQGTGA. The V and J ends lost 3 bases and 3 bases respectively, with 8 bases between them. This CDR3 spans 13 amino acids. CDR3 sequence (DNA): TGTGCCAGCAGCTTCGGGGGGGACACTGAAGCTTTCTTT. Translated, it gives CASSFGGDTEAFF. Combining the CDR3 with reference TRBV7-3 and TRBJ1-1 gives the whole variable domain GAGVSQTPSNKVTEKGKYVELRCDPISGHTALYWYRQSLGQGPEFLIYFQGTGAADDSGLPNDRFFAVRPEGSVSTLKIQRTERGDSAVYLCASSFGGDTEAFFGQGTRLTVV.

This clone turned up a few times. The V and J genes are TRBV10-3 and TRBJ1-2; possibly TRBD1 for D (6 bases). Germline CDR1 and CDR2: ENHRY and SYGVKD. Trimming pared 7 bases from V and 3 bases from J, leaving 15 bases between. This CDR3 spans 14 amino acids. CDR3 coding DNA: TGTGCCATCAAATCGACAGGCTACGACTATGGCTACACCTTC. This encodes CAIKSTGYDYGYTF.

This rearrangement joins TRBV6-1 to TRBJ1-1, with D unresolved. Trimming took 3 bases from V and 3 from J, leaving 17 bases between them. The CDR3 has 16 residues. CDR1 and CDR2 (germline): MNHNS, SASEGT. CDR3 sequence (DNA): TGTGCCAGCAGTGACCCTCCTGGAAGGGTAGACACTGAAGCTTTCTTT. Translation gives CASSDPPGRVDTEAFF.

The chain couples TRBV28 to TRBJ2-2; no clear D. The CDR3 length is 13 residues. V lost 3 bases and J 5 bases, leaving 7 bases between the germline ends. Germline V gives CDR1 MDHEN, CDR2 SYDVKM. This CDR3 is CASSLLNTGELFF. The CDR3 DNA sequence: TGTGCCAGCAGTTTGTTGAATACCGGGGAGCTGTTTTTT.

The chain is built from TRBV19 and TRBJ1-3; TRBD1 agrees at 7 bases. With V trimmed by 10 bases and J by 3 bases, 3 bases remained unmatched. The CDR3 loop spans 12 amino acids. Germline V gene lookup returns CDR1 LNHDA and CDR2 SQIVND (reference sequence). DNA for the CDR3: TGTGCCACCGGGACAGATGGAAACACCATATATTTT. Residues: CATGTDGNTIYF.

This clone was seen more than once but under ten times. The rearrangement uses TRBV5-4 and TRBJ1-1; 9 bases agree with TRBD1. CDR3 length: 15 amino acids. From germline, CDR1 is SGHNT and CDR2 YYREEE (reference sequence). V gave up 5 bases and J gave up 6 bases; unmatched junction bases: 11. The CDR3 DNA reads TGTGCCAGCAGTTGGTACGGACAGGGGATCGCTGAAGCTTTCTTT. Its translation: CASSWYGQGIAEAFF.

The chain couples TRBV6-6 to TRBJ2-3; the D is unclear. Germline CDR1 is MNHNY and CDR2 is SVGAGI (reference sequence). V gave up 0 bases and J gave up 2 bases, with 9 bases separating them. The CDR3 is made up of 15 amino acids. The DNA for the CDR3 is TGTGCCAGCAGTTACTCGTCCTCTACCACAGATACGCAGTATTTT. Amino acid sequence: CASSYSSSTTDTQYF.

This clone was counted a single time. The chain combines TRBV19 with TRBJ2-2; a weak D match, TRBD1 (5 bases). Germline CDR1 is LNHDA and CDR2 is SQIVND (reference sequence). V lost 5 bases and J 7 bases, leaving 11 bases between the germline ends. CDR3 length equals 13 residues. The CDR3 loop is CASSGQGIGELFF. CDR3 DNA: TGTGCCAGTAGTGGCCAGGGTATCGGGGAGCTGTTTTTT.

J is TRBJ1-5 and V is TRBV30; no reliable D call. The germline CDR1 and CDR2 sequences are GTSNPN and SVGIG (reference sequence). This CDR3 contains 13 residues. Deletions cut 0 bases from V and 4 bases from J, with 7 bases between. The DNA of the CDR3 is TGTGCCTGGAGTGTAACCGGTAATCAGCCCCAGCATTTT. This sequence encodes CAWSVTGNQPQHF.

This sequence joins TRBV6-6 and TRBJ1-1; no firm D call. V lost 0 bases to trimming and J lost 4 bases, with 6 bases between them. CDR1 and CDR2 from the germline V gene are MNHNY and SVGAGI (reference sequence). The length of the CDR3 is 13 residues. The CDR3 DNA is TGTGCCAGCAGTTACTCAGGACGCACTGAAGCTTTCTTT. Its protein product is CASSYSGRTEAFF.

This clone was seen only a few times. The rearrangement joins TRBV5-5 to TRBJ2-3; 7 nucleotides agree with TRBD1. Looked up from germline, CDR1 is SGHKS and CDR2 is YYEKEE (reference sequence). V dropped 3 bases and J dropped 3; count of bases not matched to a gene: 4. CDR3 length: 14 residues. Written as DNA, the CDR3 is TGTGCCAGCAGCTCACCGGGACAGACAGATACGCAGTATTTT. Its translation is CASSSPGQTDTQYF.

The J gene is TRBJ2-3, the V gene TRBV30; TRBD2 matches at 14 bases. Trimming cost V 5 bases and J 3 bases; bases outside gene matches: 1. The CDR3 is 14 amino acids. CDR1 is GTSNPN, CDR2 SVGIG, per germline (reference sequence). The CDR3 spells CAWGLAGGTDTQYF. The CDR3 nucleotides read TGTGCCTGGGGACTAGCGGGAGGTACAGATACGCAGTATTTT.

The rearrangement links TRBV6-6 to TRBJ2-7; 7 bases agree with TRBD1. V was clipped by 6 bases and J by 7 bases; unmatched bases: 9. The CDR3 consists of 13 residues. In germline, CDR1 is MNHNY, CDR2 SVGAGI (reference sequence). CDR3 DNA sequence: TGTGCCAGCAGAAGGGACAGCCTCGGTGAGCAGTACGTC. Its protein is CASRRDSLGEQYV.

The J gene is TRBJ1-2, the V gene TRBV18, with a weak D call TRBD1 (5 bases). The CDR3 is made up of 18 amino acids. Germline assignment: CDR1 KGHSH and CDR2 LQKENI. Trimming cost V 0 bases and J 0 bases, with 17 bases left between them. The CDR3 DNA reads TGTGCCAGCTCACCACCGAGGCAGGGCGCGCAGACTAACTATGGCTACACCTTC. Residues: CASSPPRQGAQTNYGYTF.

This clone was detected a few times. V usage is TRBV18 and J usage is TRBJ2-5; D may be TRBD1 or TRBD2 (5 bases each). This CDR3 is 14 amino acids long. The germline gives CDR1 KGHSH, CDR2 LQKENI. V was shortened by 0 bases and J by 5 bases, with 10 bases between the two germline ends. CDR3 sequence: CASSPPGVRETQYF. The CDR3 coding sequence is TGTGCCAGCTCACCACCGGGGGTGCGGGAGACCCAGTACTTC.

The rearrangement uses TRBV28 and TRBJ2-7; tentatively, D is TRBD2 (6 bases). There are 15 residues in the CDR3. V dropped 6 bases and J dropped 5 bases, with 20 bases sitting between them. The germline V gene has CDR1 MDHEN and CDR2 SYDVKM. The CDR3 nucleotides read TGTGCCAGCAGGGAACTAGCCGCCGGGGCGGACGAGCAGTACTTC. It yields the protein CASRELAAGADEQYF.

The chain uses TRBV6-6 and TRBJ1-1; 7 nucleotides agree with TRBD1. Trimming at V came to 5 bases and at J to 7 bases, leaving 4 bases not matched to a gene. Germline CDR1 reads MNHNY; CDR2 reads SVGAGI (reference sequence). CDR3 length: 12 residues. CDR3 amino acids: CASSRQGLEAFF. The DNA of the CDR3 is TGTGCCAGCAGTCGACAGGGTCTTGAAGCTTTCTTT.

The V and J genes are TRBV13 and TRBJ2-2; TRBD1 or TRBD2 may be the D gene (5 bases each). CDR3 length: 14 residues. Per the germline V gene, CDR1 is PRHDT and CDR2 is FYEKMQ (reference sequence). Between the trimmed V and J ends, which lost 3 bases and 5 bases, there was a span of 10 bases. CDR3 sequence: CASSLRGGTGELFF. The CDR3 nucleotides read TGTGCCAGCAGCTTGAGGGGCGGGACCGGGGAGCTGTTTTTT.

This chain connects TRBV28 to TRBJ1-1; weak D call: TRBD1 (5 bases). The CDR3 loop spans 16 amino acids. Germline V lookup: CDR1 MDHEN, CDR2 SYDVKM. The V end lost 5 bases, the J end lost 1 base, and 17 bases lay between the germline ends. For the CDR3, the DNA is TGTGCCAGCAGTACCTATTCAGGGCGGAGGAACACTGAAGCTTTCTTT. Translating it yields CASSTYSGRRNTEAFF.

The chain recombines TRBV29-1 with TRBJ2-7; tentative D call: TRBD2 (5 bases). The CDR3 loop spans 12 amino acids. In germline, CDR1 is SQVTM, CDR2 ANQGSEA. V lost 8 bases to trimming and J lost 4 bases, with 15 bases between them. CDR3 sequence: CSFRLGNYEQYF. CDR3 nucleotide sequence: TGCAGCTTCCGCCTCGGGAATTACGAGCAGTACTTC.

CDR3 DNA: TGTGCCAGCAGCTTGGCGGGACAGTCAACTGGAAACACCATATATTTT. Translating gives CASSLAGQSTGNTIYF. V usage is TRBV4-2 and J usage is TRBJ1-3; 7 bases are a match to TRBD1. J gave up 2 bases and V 5 bases, and 9 bases lay outside the gene matches. Germline V gene lookup returns CDR1 LGHNA and CDR2 YNFKEQ. The CDR3 covers 16 residues.

The chain carries TRBV5-5 and TRBJ2-1, with 7 nucleotides matching TRBD2. Losses at the gene ends were 5 bases for V and 6 bases for J; bases not matched to a gene: 17. The germline gives CDR1 SGHKS, CDR2 YYEKEE (reference sequence). This CDR3 region has 17 residues. The CDR3 loop reads CASSYRFLRERANEQFF. In DNA form, the CDR3 reads TGTGCCAGCAGTTATCGATTCTTGCGGGAGCGCGCCAATGAGCAGTTCTTC.

This clone was recorded only once. The rearrangement links TRBV5-4 to TRBJ1-6; D not resolved. V was trimmed by 0 bases and J by 7 bases, leaving 8 bases between them. This CDR3 has 14 amino acids. The germline V gene encodes CDR1 SGHNT and CDR2 YYREEE (reference sequence). The CDR3 loop is CASSLAWENSPLHF. Written as DNA, the CDR3 is TGTGCCAGCAGCTTGGCCTGGGAGAATTCACCCCTCCACTTT.

V and J are TRBV7-8 and TRBJ1-1; D not resolved. Germline V gene data show CDR1 as SGHVS and CDR2 as FQNEAQ. Between the trimmed V and J ends, which lost 5 bases and 5 bases, there was a span of 12 bases. CDR3 length: 13 residues. DNA of the CDR3: TGTGCCAGCAGCCTCCCGGCCTATACTGAAGCTTTCTTT. Its protein is CASSLPAYTEAFF. The full variable domain, rest sourced from reference TRBV7-8 and TRBJ1-1, is GAGVSQSPRYKVAKRGQDVALRCDPISGHVSLFWYQQALGQGPEFLTYFQNEAQLDKSGLPSDRFFAERPEGSVSTLKIQRTQQEDSAVYLCASSLPAYTEAFFGQGTRLTVV.

The chain uses TRBV5-6 and TRBJ1-2, with D possibly being TRBD1 (6 bases). This CDR3 comprises 13 residues. CDR1 and CDR2 from the germline V gene are SGHDT and YYEEEE. The germline V and J ends were trimmed by 4 bases and 8 bases, with 15 bases remaining between them. This CDR3 reads CASSEQGPQGYTF. The CDR3 bases are TGTGCCAGCAGCGAACAGGGCCCTCAAGGCTACACCTTC.

This clone has just a few counts. CDR3 sequence (DNA): TGTGCCAGCAGCTTGACAGGGGCTATCCACTTT. Encoded protein: CASSLTGAIHF. V is TRBV11-2 and J is TRBJ1-6; 8 bases fit TRBD1. V dropped 3 bases and J dropped 17; count of bases not matched to a gene: 3. Germline V gene lookup returns CDR1 SGHAT and CDR2 FQNNGV. The CDR3 loop spans 11 amino acids.

V is TRBV10-3 and J is TRBJ2-7; tentative D call: TRBD1 (6 bases). The CDR3 runs 15 residues. V gave up 5 bases and J gave up 2 bases, with 16 bases separating them. Germline V gene sequence: CDR1 ENHRY, CDR2 SYGVKD. Written as DNA, the CDR3 is TGTGCCATCAGTTCCGGGGACACGGGTACCTACGAGCAGTACTTC. Its protein product is CAISSGDTGTYEQYF.